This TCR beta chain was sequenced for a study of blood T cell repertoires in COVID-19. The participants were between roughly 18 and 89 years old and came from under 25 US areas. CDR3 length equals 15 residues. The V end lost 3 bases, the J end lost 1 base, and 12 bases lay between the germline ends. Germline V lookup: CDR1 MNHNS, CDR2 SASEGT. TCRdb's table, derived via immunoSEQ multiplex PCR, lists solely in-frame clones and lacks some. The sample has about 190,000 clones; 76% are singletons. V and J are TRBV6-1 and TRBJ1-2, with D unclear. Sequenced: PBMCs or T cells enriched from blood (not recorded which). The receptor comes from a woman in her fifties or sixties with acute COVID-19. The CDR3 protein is CASSEPPRGNYGYTF. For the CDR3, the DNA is TGTGCCAGCAGTGAGCCCCCACGGGGTAACTATGGCTACACCTTC.